These 21 T cell receptor beta chains were all obtained from the same sample, sequenced in a study of blood T cell repertoires in COVID-19. Using immunoSEQ multiplex PCR, the repertoire was profiled, and TCRdb retains in-frame clones only, with some absent. The sample lists some 210,000 clones; 92% were seen once. The sequencing sample was made of peripheral blood. The source of these receptors is a man aged 30 to 39 with acute or convalescent COVID-19.

The chain links TRBV20-1 to TRBJ1-3; tentative D call: TRBD1 (5 bases). V lost 4 bases and J 4 bases, leaving 5 bases between the germline ends. CDR1 DFQATT and CDR2 SNEGSKA come from the germline V gene (reference sequence). The CDR3 runs to 11 residues. This CDR3 reads CSATGGNTIYF. The CDR3 nucleotides read TGCAGTGCTACAGGGGGAAACACCATATATTTT.

The chain couples TRBV18 to TRBJ1-5; D unclear. The V end was cut by 3 bases, the J end by 5 bases, with 8 bases between. Germline V gene sequence: CDR1 KGHSH, CDR2 LQKENI. This CDR3 region has 13 residues. CDR3 nucleotide sequence: TGTGCCAGCTCACCGACACAAGATCAGCCCCAGCATTTT. This encodes CASSPTQDQPQHF.

V usage is TRBV28 and J usage is TRBJ1-1; maybe TRBD1 (6 bases). CDR3 length: 14 amino acids. Germline V lookup: CDR1 MDHEN, CDR2 SYDVKM. Trimming took off 2 bases at V and 4 bases at J, with 11 bases between the two ends. The CDR3 coding sequence is TGTGCCAGCAGTTTAGTAGGGGGTGGCACTGAAGCTTTCTTT. Protein sequence: CASSLVGGGTEAFF.

The chain couples TRBV4-1 to TRBJ2-3; the D gene is possibly TRBD2 (5 bases). With 6 bases removed from V and 1 base from J, the gap between germline ends came to 20 bases. Germline CDR1 and CDR2: MGHRA and YSYEKL. The CDR3 has 17 residues. CDR3 bases: TGCGCCAGCAGGAATTTTTTGGGGAGCCCCCGCACAGATACGCAGTATTTT. Its translation is CASRNFLGSPRTDTQYF.

The rearrangement links TRBV7-9 to TRBJ1-1; D might be TRBD1 (5 bases). The CDR3 runs to 14 residues. The V gene lost 0 bases and the J gene lost 3 bases, with 8 bases spanning the gap. Per the germline V gene, CDR1 is SEHNR and CDR2 is FQNEAQ (reference sequence). The CDR3 nucleotides read TGTGCCAGCAGCTTAGCCCAGGGTTACACTGAAGCTTTCTTT. Its translation is CASSLAQGYTEAFF.

The rearrangement uses TRBV5-1 and TRBJ2-5; 11 nucleotides match TRBD2. Germline V CDR1 and CDR2: SGHRS, YFSETQ. The junction had 5 bases not matched to a gene; V was cut back by 5 bases and J by 5 bases. The CDR3 spans 14 residues. The CDR3 region has the DNA TGCGCCAGCAGACGACTAGCGGGGAAGGAGACCCAGTACTTC. Its protein product is CASRRLAGKETQYF.

The rearrangement joins TRBV28 to TRBJ1-1; 8 positions agree with TRBD1. Per the germline V gene, CDR1 is MDHEN and CDR2 is SYDVKM. After removal of 2 bases from V and 0 bases from J, the junction contained 8 bases not matched to a gene. The CDR3 is 17 residues long. CDR3 region: CASSLGYRTGLNTEAFF. The CDR3 coding sequence is TGTGCCAGCAGTTTAGGATACCGGACAGGGCTGAACACTGAAGCTTTCTTT.

The chain joins TRBV28 to TRBJ2-7; 12 bases map to TRBD1. The length of the CDR3 is 19 residues. V lost 2 bases and J lost 7; bases outside the gene matches: 18. Germline CDR1 reads MDHEN; CDR2 reads SYDVKM. CDR3 DNA sequence: TGTGCCAGCAGTTTAAGGATCGGGACAGGGGGCATTTTAGACCCGGAGCAGTACTTC. It yields the protein CASSLRIGTGGILDPEQYF.

The genes are TRBV20-1 and TRBJ2-7; perhaps TRBD1 as D (6 bases). The CDR3 length is 11 residues. V lost 2 bases and J lost 11, with 13 bases in between. Germline V gene data show CDR1 as DFQATT and CDR2 as SNEGSKA (reference sequence). The CDR3 DNA reads as TGCAGTGCTAGAACCCGGGACAAGGAGTACTTC. Translating it yields CSARTRDKEYF.

The chain couples TRBV29-1 to TRBJ2-3; TRBD2 agrees at 8 bases. The germline gives CDR1 SQVTM, CDR2 ANQGSEA. CDR3 length: 15 residues. The J segment lost 2 bases and the V segment lost 3 bases, leaving 7 bases of the junction unmatched. This chain's CDR3 is CSVEKTGGNTDTQYF. CDR3 nucleotide sequence: TGCAGCGTTGAGAAGACGGGGGGGAACACAGATACGCAGTATTTT.

This clone turned up a few times. The chain has TRBV5-1 and TRBJ2-1, with TRBD2 as a possible D gene (6 bases). The V gene lost 4 bases and the J gene lost 8 bases, with 16 bases spanning the gap. The CDR3 has 14 amino acids. CDR1 and CDR2 (germline): SGHRS, YFSETQ. The CDR3 DNA follows: TGCGCCAGCAGCCTCGGACTACCTCGGGATGAGCAGTTCTTC. It is translated as CASSLGLPRDEQFF.

The gene calls are TRBV4-1 and TRBJ2-2; D unclear. This CDR3 comprises 18 residues. V lost 0 bases and J 4 bases, leaving 18 bases between the germline ends. CDR1 and CDR2 from the germline V gene are MGHRA and YSYEKL. CDR3 sequence reads: CASSQDLVANLPTGELFF. The DNA for the CDR3 is TGCGCCAGCAGCCAAGATTTGGTTGCTAATCTCCCCACCGGGGAGCTGTTTTTT.

This chain links TRBV19 with TRBJ2-5; D may be TRBD1 (6 bases). Germline CDR1 is LNHDA and CDR2 is SQIVND (reference sequence). The V end lost 5 bases, the J end lost 7 bases, and 17 bases lay between the germline ends. The CDR3 is 14 residues long. CDR3 region: CASSPTGMEGTQYF. For the CDR3, the DNA is TGTGCCAGTAGTCCAACAGGGATGGAAGGGACCCAGTACTTC.

The chain has TRBV28 and TRBJ1-1; TRBD1 is a possible D gene (5 bases). The CDR3 loop spans 13 amino acids. Germline CDR1 and CDR2: MDHEN and SYDVKM. Trimming pared 8 bases from V and 4 bases from J, leaving 14 bases between. CDR3 bases: TGTGCCAGCCCTAACAGGTCGGGCACTGAAGCTTTCTTT. This sequence encodes CASPNRSGTEAFF.

This clone was observed once. Written as DNA, the CDR3 is TGTGCCAGTAGTATAGGTGGGCTAACGGAGACCCAGTACTTC. Translation gives CASSIGGLTETQYF. V usage is TRBV19 and J usage is TRBJ2-5; D is uncertain. The germline V gene has CDR1 LNHDA and CDR2 SQIVND (reference sequence). Trimming shortened V by 1 base and J by 5 bases, and 11 bases separated the two germline ends. The CDR3 consists of 14 residues.

The chain joins TRBV28 to TRBJ2-7; D not resolved. Germline CDR1 is MDHEN and CDR2 is SYDVKM. With 2 bases removed from V and 2 bases from J, the gap between germline ends came to 7 bases. The CDR3 sequence is 13 residues long. CDR3 nucleotide sequence: TGTGCCAGCAGTTTAAACTTGGCCTACGAGCAGTACTTC. It codes for CASSLNLAYEQYF.

The chain combines TRBV7-8 with TRBJ2-6, with a weak D call TRBD2 (6 bases). Germline-derived CDR1 and CDR2 are SGHVS and FQNEAQ. This CDR3 is built from 18 residues. The V and J ends lost 1 base and 8 bases respectively, with 21 bases between them. This CDR3 is CASSLEFGWSGESNVLTF. The CDR3 DNA follows: TGTGCCAGCAGCTTAGAATTTGGTTGGTCGGGGGAGTCCAACGTCCTGACTTTC.

The rearrangement links TRBV27 to TRBJ2-2; TRBD1 matches 9 bases. Germline assignment: CDR1 MNHEY and CDR2 SMNVEV (reference sequence). The CDR3 consists of 12 residues. CDR3 in DNA: TGTCCACAGGGGGCGGGCACCGGGGAGCTGTTTTTT. It specifies CPQGAGTGELFF.

The chain is built from TRBV5-5 and TRBJ2-1; 10 bases line up with TRBD1. The CDR3 has 17 amino acids. V gave up 2 bases and J gave up 1 base; unmatched junction bases: 6. CDR1 and CDR2 from the germline V gene are SGHKS and YYEKEE (reference sequence). In DNA form, the CDR3 reads TGTGCCAGCAGCTTAACCCCGGGACAGGGGTCCTACAATGAGCAGTTCTTC. The encoded protein is CASSLTPGQGSYNEQFF.

This chain connects TRBV6-1 to TRBJ2-5, with 9 bases identical to TRBD1. The V gene end was trimmed by 2 bases and the J gene end by 0 bases; junction bases not matched to a gene: 7. Germline V gene lookup returns CDR1 MNHNS and CDR2 SASEGT. This CDR3 is 17 amino acids long. CDR3 residues: CASSEWAGTGYQETQYF. CDR3 sequence (DNA): TGTGCCAGCAGTGAATGGGCCGGGACAGGGTACCAAGAGACCCAGTACTTC.

V and J are TRBV5-8 and TRBJ1-2; no clear D. The germline V gene has CDR1 SGHTS and CDR2 YDEGEE. The CDR3 has 12 amino acids. V was cut by 5 bases and J by 4 bases, with 9 bases left in between. CDR3 region: CASRSRAYGYTF. CDR3 coding DNA: TGTGCCAGCAGATCCCGCGCCTATGGCTACACCTTC.